In this sample, the clone carrying this T cell receptor beta chain turned up many times. Trimming left V 4 bases short and J 3 bases short, with 10 bases between. From germline, CDR1 is SGHDT and CDR2 YYEEEE. The CDR3 contains 13 residues. The data belong to a study of metastatic and nonmetastatic thyroid tumors. MiXCR was used by TCRdb to re-call the PCR reads. The sample has some 20,000 clones; more than 10% are singletons. Patients underwent thyroid surgery, and none had received any treatment before it. This chain links TRBV5-6 with TRBJ1-2, with a weak D call TRBD1 (5 bases). The sequencing input was blood. The receptor's source is a male donor with papillary thyroid cancer or a benign thyroid nodule (not recorded which). Some clones in this sample may be carry-over from other donors' samples. The CDR3 protein is CASSRRGHYGYTF. CDR3 bases: TGTGCCAGCAGCCGACGGGGCCACTATGGCTACACCTTC.